Listed here is a single T cell receptor beta chain. What it recognizes is unknown. This entry comes from a study of T cell responses to AZD1222 COVID-19 vaccine. General observations from the study: Two AZD1222 doses significantly raised spike-specific TCR breadth and depth over controls.

Generated by immunoSEQ multiplex PCR, the TCRdb table keeps only in-frame clones and is missing some. The data hold tens of thousands of clones, with 90% observed a single time. V lost 0 bases and J lost 4, with 10 bases in between. This CDR3 has 14 amino acids. CDR1 SGHRS and CDR2 YFSETQ come from the germline V gene. The sequence derives from an adult who received the AZD1222 COVID-19 vaccine. The V gene is TRBV5-1, the J gene TRBJ1-2; D remains ambiguous. The specimen comprised peripheral blood, sampled 28 days after the second AZD1222 dose. The CDR3 sequence is CASSLDGSFYGYTF. DNA for the CDR3: TGCGCCAGCAGCTTGGATGGGTCCTTCTATGGCTACACCTTC.